This T cell receptor beta chain was observed in a study of T cell repertoires in cytomegalovirus infection. Looking at the study overall: Through public TCR beta signatures, both CMV infection and matching HLA type were indicated.

TCRdb analysed the reads with MiXCR anew, one entry per CDR3 protein. Of some 300,000 distinct CDR3 sequences listed, approximately 8.9% were seen once; the top ten hold around 2.4%. This clonotype was detected ten times or more. Looked up from germline, CDR1 is SQVTM and CDR2 is ANQGSEA. Deletions cut 4 bases from V and 6 bases from J, with 10 bases between. The CDR3 runs to 12 residues. The receptor was derived from a human donor in good health (CMV status not recorded). Some clones in this sample may be carry-over from other donors' samples. The rearrangement links TRBV29-1 to TRBJ1-5, with D possibly matching TRBD1 (5 bases). Specimen: PBMCs. CDR3 coding DNA: TGCAGCGTTGGGGGCCCTCGTCAGCCCCAGCATTTT. It codes for CSVGGPRQPQHF.